The present T cell receptor (beta chain) was sequenced within a study of regulatory and conventional T cells in RAG deficiency. The study, taken as a whole, reports: In Omenn syndrome, Treg and Tconv repertoires overlapped >75%.

The sorted conventional CD4+ T cells were CD25-low and CD127-high, with genomic DNA sequenced. The CDR3 runs 14 residues. V gave up 4 bases and J gave up 5 bases; unmatched junction bases: 8. Germline V gives CDR1 SGHNT, CDR2 YYREEE (reference sequence). Repertoires were generated with immunoSEQ multiplex PCR, while TCRdb's copy carries only in-frame clones and drops some. The data contain 25,000 to 30,000 clones, about 95% of them singletons. In the case of this clone: Antigen: not known.

Separately, the same data were catalogued under a study of regulatory T cells. From that study: Primers: 52 TRBV forward and 13 TRBJ reverse. Skewed V and J usage and few unique V-J pairs marked patient repertoires, most in Tregs.

The receptor was isolated from a human donor in good health. Sequencing was carried out using CD25- CD4+ T cells sorted from blood. The chain recombines TRBV5-4 with TRBJ2-7; TRBD1 aligns across 8 bases. CDR3 in amino acids: CASSPPDRDNEQYF. The CDR3 DNA follows: TGTGCCAGCAGCCCACCGGACAGGGACAACGAGCAGTACTTC.